Listed below are T cell receptor beta chains from one sample, sequenced in a study of blood T cell repertoires in COVID-19. Sequenced by immunoSEQ multiplex PCR; TCRdb stores in-frame clones only, minus some. The table shows tens of thousands of clones, with around 92% occurring only once. Material: peripheral blood. Receptors were obtained from a human donor in a cohort sampled during active COVID-19. Both conserved end residues are part of each CDR3. A D gene is named only where the DNA matches it firmly. Clone size is shown for a subset of rows, as once, few, many or a class of expanded clone.

V gene,clone size,J gene,D gene,CDR3 protein,CDR3 DNA
TRBV5-4,-,TRBJ2-5,TRBD2,CASSLGGTSGSGTQYF,TGTGCCAGCAGCTTGGGGGGGACTAGCGGGAGTGGGACCCAGTACTTC
TRBV5-1,-,TRBJ1-3,TRBD1,CASSLDVTGGSGNTIYF,TGCGCCAGCAGCTTGGATGTGACAGGGGGTTCTGGAAACACCATATATTTT
TRBV11-3,-,TRBJ2-3,TRBD2,CASSLRSGGPSTDTQYF,TGTGCCAGCAGCTTACGGTCGGGAGGGCCTAGCACAGATACGCAGTATTTT
TRBV7-2,-,TRBJ2-7,-,CASSSQTYEQYF,TGTGCCAGCAGCTCCCAAACCTACGAGCAGTACTTC
TRBV2,-,TRBJ2-5,-,CASTGQYQETQYF,TGTGCCAGCACCGGACAGTACCAAGAGACCCAGTACTTC
TRBV5-5,-,TRBJ1-5,-,CASSLVRGSNQPQHF,TGTGCCAGCAGCTTGGTCAGGGGTAGCAATCAGCCCCAGCATTTT
TRBV5-1,-,TRBJ2-5,TRBD1,CASSTRQGVSQETQYF,TGCGCCAGCAGCACCAGACAGGGGGTGAGCCAAGAGACCCAGTACTTC
TRBV5-1,-,TRBJ2-5,TRBD1,CASSVGTGQETQYF,TGCGCCAGCAGCGTGGGGACAGGCCAAGAGACCCAGTACTTC
TRBV6-2/TRBV6-3,-,TRBJ2-5,-,CASSYRDSAKETQYF,TGTGCCAGCAGTTATCGGGATAGCGCCAAAGAGACCCAGTACTTC
TRBV11-2,-,TRBJ1-2,-,CASSPNPDSNYGYTF,TGTGCCAGCAGCCCGAACCCGGACAGTAACTATGGCTACACCTTC
TRBV28,once,TRBJ2-7,TRBD2,CASREGTEQYF,TGTGCCAGCCGGGAGGGGACCGAGCAGTACTTC
TRBV10-2,-,TRBJ2-1,TRBD2,CASSEPPGGPIDEQFF,TGCGCCAGCAGTGAACCCCCGGGAGGGCCTATAGATGAGCAGTTCTTC
TRBV2,-,TRBJ1-1,-,CASRNQGLPNTEAFF,TGTGCCAGCAGGAATCAGGGGCTCCCGAACACTGAAGCTTTCTTT
TRBV6-6,once,TRBJ2-7,TRBD1,CASSRDRGTPAYEQYF,TGTGCCAGCAGCCGAGACAGGGGGACTCCGGCTTACGAGCAGTACTTC
TRBV5-1,-,TRBJ2-7,-,CASSQGRDEQYF,TGCGCCAGCAGCCAGGGCCGAGACGAGCAGTACTTC
TRBV4-3,-,TRBJ1-4,TRBD1,CASSRGQGALGNSNEKLFF,TGCGCCAGCAGCCGGGGACAGGGGGCGCTGGGCAACTCTAATGAAAAACTGTTTTTT
TRBV5-1,-,TRBJ2-5,TRBD1,CASSGTGTAEETQYF,TGCGCCAGCAGCGGAACCGGGACAGCCGAGGAGACCCAGTACTTC
TRBV24-1,-,TRBJ2-2,-,CATSDSPPGEGTGELFF,TGTGCCACCAGTGATTCTCCCCCAGGGGAGGGAACCGGGGAGCTGTTTTTT
TRBV5-1,-,TRBJ2-7,-,CASSPSSGEYEQYF,TGCGCCAGCAGCCCCTCCTCCGGGGAATACGAGCAGTACTTC
TRBV9,-,TRBJ2-7,TRBD2,CASSVAELAGGEWYF,TGTGCCAGCAGCGTAGCGGAGCTAGCGGGAGGGGAATGGTACTTC
TRBV19,-,TRBJ2-1,TRBD2,CASSIASGGEDEQFF,TGTGCCAGTAGTATAGCCTCTGGGGGGGAGGACGAGCAGTTCTTC
TRBV5-1,few,TRBJ1-6,TRBD1,CASSLALRGQDYNSPLHF,TGCGCCAGCAGCTTGGCACTTAGGGGACAGGACTATAATTCACCCCTCCACTTT
TRBV4-1,-,TRBJ2-6,-,CASSQGAGDTRSGANVLTF,TGCGCCAGCAGCCAAGGGGCGGGGGACACCCGCTCTGGGGCCAACGTCCTGACTTTC
TRBV5-1,-,TRBJ1-1,TRBD1,CASSLVQGDEGTEAFF,TGCGCCAGCAGCTTGGTACAGGGGGACGAGGGCACTGAAGCTTTCTTT
TRBV15,-,TRBJ2-7,-,CATSRDERAPREQYF,TGTGCCACCAGCAGAGATGAGCGGGCCCCTAGGGAGCAGTACTTC
TRBV18,few,TRBJ1-3,TRBD1,CASSDGQGSGNTIYF,TGTGCCAGCTCGGATGGACAGGGCTCTGGAAACACCATATATTTT
TRBV4-1,-,TRBJ2-2,-,CASSAFGPRELFF,TGCGCCAGCAGCGCCTTTGGGCCCCGGGAGCTGTTTTTT
TRBV4-3,-,TRBJ2-5,-,CASSQAGTLGETQYF,TGCGCCAGCAGCCAAGCAGGGACTCTGGGAGAGACCCAGTACTTC
TRBV28,-,TRBJ2-7,-,CASSLLQGAENEQYF,TGTGCCAGCAGTTTACTTCAGGGTGCGGAAAACGAGCAGTACTTC
TRBV27,-,TRBJ2-7,TRBD2,CASSLLGLADEQYF,TGTGCCAGCAGTTTATTGGGACTAGCGGACGAGCAGTACTTC
TRBV6-1,-,TRBJ2-4,TRBD2,CASRFSGAGKNIQYF,TGTGCCAGCAGATTTAGCGGGGCCGGCAAAAACATTCAGTACTTC
TRBV12-3/TRBV12-4,-,TRBJ2-1,TRBD2,CASRAGGYNEQFF,TGTGCCAGCAGAGCGGGGGGCTACAATGAGCAGTTCTTC
TRBV28,-,TRBJ2-5,TRBD2,CASTPRGEGETQYF,TGTGCCAGCACCCCTCGGGGGGAAGGAGAGACCCAGTACTTC
TRBV4-1,-,TRBJ2-7,TRBD1,CASSQDLVTGGMQYF,TGCGCCAGCAGCCAAGATCTTGTGACAGGGGGCATGCAGTACTTC
TRBV6-5,-,TRBJ2-1,TRBD1,CASLLDRATNNEQFF,TGTGCCAGCCTTCTAGACAGGGCGACAAACAATGAGCAGTTCTTC
TRBV6-5,-,TRBJ1-1,TRBD1,CASTQGQGVTEAFF,TGTGCCAGCACCCAGGGACAGGGGGTAACTGAAGCTTTCTTT
TRBV6-5,-,TRBJ1-1,-,CASSKQINTEAFF,TGTGCCAGCAGTAAACAGATAAACACTGAAGCTTTCTTT
TRBV3-1/TRBV3-2,-,TRBJ2-5,TRBD2,CASNAGGPLFLQETQYF,TGTGCCAGCAACGCGGGAGGGCCGCTTTTTTTACAAGAGACCCAGTACTTC
TRBV9,-,TRBJ2-7,TRBD2,CASSQSPLAAYEQYF,TGTGCCAGCAGCCAGTCGCCACTAGCGGCCTACGAGCAGTACTTC
TRBV19,-,TRBJ2-1,TRBD1,CASSTPGQGAPSAYNEQFF,TGTGCCAGTAGTACGCCGGGACAGGGGGCGCCGTCGGCCTACAATGAGCAGTTCTTC
TRBV6-5,-,TRBJ1-1,-,CASNVGRANTEAFF,TGTGCCAGCAATGTGGGGAGGGCCAACACTGAAGCTTTCTTT